The rows below give T cell receptor beta chains drawn from one sample of a study of CXCR3-negative and CXCR3-positive naive CD8 T cells. TCRdb re-called the 5' RACE reads and gives one entry per CDR3 protein, without DNA. Found here are 100,000 to 150,000 distinct CDR3 sequences; the top ten clones hold 0.45% to 0.55%. Material for sequencing was naive CXCR3- CD8+ T cells from blood. Every receptor here comes from a human donor in good health. Some clones in this sample may be carry-over from other donors' samples. Both conserved end residues are part of each CDR3. Fields, in order: V gene, J gene, CDR3 protein.

TRBV7-8	TRBJ2-5	CASSLGLAELETQYF
TRBV5-1	TRBJ2-2	CASSITGELFF
TRBV7-9	TRBJ1-1	CASSLGSVEAFF
TRBV20-1	TRBJ2-5	CSAVTRTGETQYF
TRBV6-2/TRBV6-3	TRBJ2-7	CASGVHGGHGYEQYF
TRBV20-1	TRBJ2-3	CSASGGAAYTDTQYF
TRBV28	TRBJ2-3	CASSAIQPTRSTDTQYF
TRBV5-1	TRBJ2-7	CASSPGADSYEQYF
TRBV15	TRBJ2-5	CATSREAGVETQYF
TRBV28	TRBJ2-2	CASTPTSADGELFF
TRBV7-9	TRBJ2-7	CASSLAGTHEQYF
TRBV20-1	TRBJ2-7	CSASDRFWYEQYF
TRBV28	TRBJ2-7	CASSTRQGTYEQYF
TRBV9	TRBJ2-1	CASSVRDRELGTYNEQFF
TRBV6-1	TRBJ1-1	CASSEHFRGGTEAFF
TRBV29-1	TRBJ2-1	CSVERLEGLDEQFF
TRBV4-3	TRBJ2-4	CASSQGSLADIQYF
TRBV7-9	TRBJ2-1	CASSLRDLPYNEQFF
TRBV4-1	TRBJ2-7	CASSQAGGLSYEQYF
TRBV13	TRBJ2-7	CASSQRGSGSSGEQYF
TRBV6-5	TRBJ2-1	CASTMPGDPYNEQFF
TRBV30	TRBJ2-2	CAWAPWETGDTGELFF
TRBV11-2	TRBJ2-7	CASIKRDGYEQYF
TRBV12-3/TRBV12-4	TRBJ2-3	CASSSAQGPRTDTQYF
TRBV10-3	TRBJ2-7	CAIKGYNNYEQYF
TRBV5-1	TRBJ2-1	CASSLEQRYNEQFF
TRBV11-2	TRBJ2-7	CASSLTGLPYEQYF
TRBV5-1	TRBJ2-4	CASSWMDRGPRAAKNIQYF
TRBV6-1	TRBJ2-1	CASSPGQGFDEQFF
TRBV5-5	TRBJ1-2	CASSLDPDRGLFTTF
TRBV5-1	TRBJ2-1	CASSDVTLGNEQFF